The 22 T cell receptor beta chains below come from one sample, sequenced in a study of identical twins. TCRdb recomputed calls from the 5' RACE reads with MiXCR, one row per CDR3 protein. The table shows 420,000 or so distinct CDR3 sequences, with about 18% occurring only once. The specimen was naive T cells sorted from blood. These TCRs come from a man in his fifties in good health.

V usage is TRBV7-9 and J usage is TRBJ2-7; 8 bases align to TRBD2. The CDR3 totals 12 residues. Germline CDR1 is SEHNR and CDR2 is FQNEAQ (reference sequence). V was clipped by 4 bases and J by 6 bases; unmatched bases: 2. CDR3 bases: TGTGCCAGCAGCTCAACTAGCGGCGAGCAGTACTTC. Its translation is CASSSTSGEQYF.

This chain uses TRBV15 with TRBJ1-2, with TRBD1 as a possible D gene (5 bases). V was pared by 2 bases and J by 0 bases, with 19 bases between. The germline V gene encodes CDR1 LNHNV and CDR2 YYDKDF (reference sequence). The CDR3 covers 18 residues. DNA of the CDR3: TGTGCCACCAGCAGATTCGTCGGCCGGGGGATAGCTAACTATGGCTACACCTTC. Encoded protein: CATSRFVGRGIANYGYTF.

This clonotype has at least ten counts. The chain carries TRBV10-3 and TRBJ1-6; D is possibly TRBD1 (6 bases). The ends were cut back, 0 bases at V and 9 bases at J, with 12 bases in the middle. The CDR3 length is 15 residues. The germline gives CDR1 ENHRY, CDR2 SYGVKD. The CDR3 bases are TGTGCCATCAGTGAGTCCACAGGGAAGGGTTCACCCCTCCACTTT. Amino acid sequence: CAISESTGKGSPLHF.

The chain combines TRBV7-2 with TRBJ2-5; D is ambiguous. CDR3 length equals 13 residues. V shed 3 bases and J shed 2 bases, with 7 bases lying between them. Germline-derived CDR1 and CDR2 are SGHTA and FQGNSA. The CDR3 nucleotides are TGTGCCAGCAGCTTTTGGGGACAAGAGACCCAGTACTTC. This gives the protein CASSFWGQETQYF. The variable domain in full, with the rest retrieved from reference TRBV7-2 and TRBJ2-5, is GAGVSQSPSNKVTEKGKDVELRCDPISGHTALYWYRQSLGQGLEFLIYFQGNSAPDKSGLPSDRFSAERTGGSVSTLTIQRTQQEDSAVYLCASSFWGQETQYFGPGTRLLVL.

This clonotype appeared once. This chain uses TRBV7-9 with TRBJ1-6, with D unclear. Germline V gene sequence: CDR1 SEHNR, CDR2 FQNEAQ (reference sequence). The CDR3 totals 16 residues. V lost 1 base to trimming and J lost 5 bases, with 12 bases between them. For the CDR3, the DNA is TGTGCCAGCAGCTTAGGGCACGGAGGCCATAATTCACCCCTCCACTTT. It specifies CASSLGHGGHNSPLHF.

J is TRBJ2-3 and V is TRBV27; TRBD2 aligns across 7 bases. The trim removed 5 bases at V and 0 bases at J, leaving 5 bases unmatched. CDR1 is MNHEY and CDR2 is SMNVEV in the germline V gene (reference sequence). The CDR3 contains 15 residues. Here the CDR3 DNA reads TGTGCCAGCAGTGACTGGCGGGGGAGCACAGATACGCAGTATTTT. Its translation is CASSDWRGSTDTQYF.

This clonotype was found a few times. The gene calls are TRBV19 and TRBJ1-5; D remains unclear. CDR1 is LNHDA and CDR2 is SQIVND in the germline V gene (reference sequence). The length of the CDR3 is 14 residues. The V and J ends lost 3 bases and 4 bases respectively, with 10 bases between them. The CDR3, as DNA: TGTGCCAGTAGTATGACTCGGATTAATCAGCCCCAGCATTTT. Protein sequence: CASSMTRINQPQHF.

In this sample, this clonotype turned up a few times. The CDR3 protein is CASSLTGQGANTDTQYF. CDR3 coding DNA: TGTGCCAGCAGTTTAACGGGACAGGGGGCGAATACAGATACGCAGTATTTT. The chain employs TRBV28 and TRBJ2-3; 12 bases align to TRBD1. Trimming at V came to 2 bases and at J to 3 bases, leaving 6 bases not matched to a gene. CDR1 MDHEN and CDR2 SYDVKM come from the germline V gene. CDR3 length equals 17 residues.

This clonotype has just one count. This sequence joins TRBV12-3 or TRBV12-4 and TRBJ2-1; the D is unclear. CDR3 length: 15 residues. Trimming pared 2 bases from V and 2 bases from J, leaving 10 bases between. CDR3 nucleotides: TGTGCCAGCAGTTTACTACGGAGTCCCTACAATGAGCAGTTCTTC. Amino acids: CASSLLRSPYNEQFF.

This clonotype was detected ten times or more. This chain uses TRBV15 with TRBJ1-5, with D unresolved. V lost 0 bases to trimming and J lost 2 bases, with 8 bases between them. The CDR3 contains 15 residues. Germline V gene lookup returns CDR1 LNHNV and CDR2 YYDKDF (reference sequence). The CDR3: CATSREGWGNQPQHF. The CDR3 DNA follows: TGTGCCACCAGCAGAGAAGGGTGGGGCAATCAGCCCCAGCATTTT.

This clonotype was seen more than once but under ten times. The chain couples TRBV7-9 to TRBJ2-1; the D is unclear. Trimming removed 5 bases from V and 8 bases from J, with 16 bases in between. CDR3 length: 14 residues. Germline V gene sequence: CDR1 SEHNR, CDR2 FQNEAQ (reference sequence). CDR3 sequence reads: CASSRGFGVDEQFF. The CDR3 DNA reads as TGTGCCAGCAGCCGCGGATTCGGAGTAGATGAGCAGTTCTTC.

The J gene is TRBJ2-7, the V gene TRBV20-1; TRBD1 matches 7 bases. V was pared by 6 bases and J by 1 base, with 6 bases of the junction left unmatched. Germline V gene data show CDR1 as DFQATT and CDR2 as SNEGSKA (reference sequence). CDR3 length: 13 residues. The CDR3 DNA follows: TGCAGTGCGGGTCCGGGACAGTCCTACGAGCAGTACTTC. Amino acid sequence: CSAGPGQSYEQYF.

This clonotype showed up just a few times. The chain has TRBV27 and TRBJ2-1; TRBD2 agrees at 9 bases. The CDR3 consists of 15 residues. J lost 7 bases, V lost 7 bases, and 11 bases had no gene match. Germline V lookup: CDR1 MNHEY, CDR2 SMNVEV (reference sequence). The CDR3 here is CASTRDLAGKNEQFF. The CDR3 coding sequence is TGTGCCAGCACCCGGGATCTAGCGGGAAAGAATGAGCAGTTCTTC.

This clonotype turned up a few times. V and J are TRBV5-1 and TRBJ2-5; D is perhaps TRBD1 or TRBD2 (6 bases each). This CDR3 region has 15 residues. The germline V gene encodes CDR1 SGHRS and CDR2 YFSETQ. Trimming removed 0 bases at V and 4 bases at J, with 13 bases between. The CDR3 spells CASSLAGAGPETQYF. The DNA for the CDR3 is TGCGCCAGCAGCTTGGCGGGGGCAGGGCCAGAGACCCAGTACTTC.

There are a few counts of this clonotype. The chain employs TRBV28 and TRBJ1-1, with D uncertain. The V gene lost 7 bases and the J gene lost 4 bases, with 13 bases spanning the gap. Germline CDR1 and CDR2: MDHEN and SYDVKM. This CDR3 is built from 13 residues. The CDR3 reads CASTSGLPTEAFF. DNA of the CDR3: TGTGCCAGCACTAGCGGGCTACCCACTGAAGCTTTCTTT.

The CDR3 sequence is CASSFLGRYEQYF. The CDR3 DNA is TGTGCCAGCAGTTTCTTGGGCCGCTACGAGCAGTACTTC. V gene TRBV12-3 or TRBV12-4 combines with J gene TRBJ2-7; no firm D call. V was cut by 3 bases and J by 3 bases, with 9 bases left in between. CDR3 length equals 13 residues.

Of note for this clonotype: A clone one base away is much larger, so this may be a read error. The chain combines TRBV10-3 with TRBJ2-1; 8 bases match TRBD1. Germline lookup yields CDR1 ENHRY and CDR2 SYGVKD. The CDR3 length is 16 residues. DNA for the CDR3: TGTGGCATCAGTGAGTCCGGGACAGGTATCGACAATGAGCAGTTCTTC. Residues: CGISESGTGIDNEQFF.

V is TRBV6-2 or TRBV6-3 and J is TRBJ2-1, with a tentative D call TRBD2 (6 bases). Per the germline V gene, CDR1 is MNHEY and CDR2 is SVGEGT. The V and J ends lost 2 bases and 6 bases respectively, with 11 bases between them. The CDR3 runs to 14 residues. Here the CDR3 DNA reads TGTGCCAGCAGTTACACGGGAGCCAGCAATGAGCAGTTCTTC. Encoded protein: CASSYTGASNEQFF.

The rearrangement links TRBV6-2 or TRBV6-3 to TRBJ1-6, with unresolved D. V was trimmed by 4 bases and J by 5 bases, leaving 12 bases between them. This CDR3 is built from 15 residues. In germline, CDR1 is MNHEY, CDR2 SVGEGT. As DNA, the CDR3 is TGTGCCAGCAGTTCGGTCGGCAGGAATAATTCACCCCTCCACTTT. This translates into CASSSVGRNNSPLHF.

The chain uses TRBV6-1 and TRBJ2-7, with 11 bases identical to TRBD2. The CDR3 has 16 residues. Germline V CDR1 and CDR2: MNHNS, SASEGT. Trimming took 7 bases from V and 2 from J; bases not matched to a gene: 10. This CDR3 is CASTPRLAGGAYEQYF. The CDR3, as DNA: TGTGCCAGCACGCCCCGGCTAGCGGGAGGCGCCTACGAGCAGTACTTC.

The table lists this clonotype with many counts. The chain carries TRBV6-1 and TRBJ2-1; 8 nucleotides align to TRBD2. CDR3 size: 13 residues. Germline CDR1 MNHNS, CDR2 SASEGT. V lost 2 bases to trimming and J lost 15 bases; unmatched junction nucleotides: 9. The CDR3 loop is CASSEIGTSSPFF. The DNA of the CDR3 is TGTGCCAGCAGTGAAATCGGGACTAGTAGTCCGTTCTTC.

DNA for the CDR3: TGTGCCAGCAGCTTCGATCTGGGAGGGGAGCAGTACTTC. It is translated as CASSFDLGGEQYF. The chain has TRBV5-4 and TRBJ2-7; 7 bases are shared with TRBD2. This CDR3 region has 13 residues. V lost 2 bases, J lost 7 bases, and 6 bases stayed unmatched. Per germline, CDR1 SGHNT and CDR2 YYREEE (reference sequence).